This T cell receptor (beta chain) was profiled in a study of blood T cells in healthy people across ages. Next came a second PCR, run for about 6 to 12 cycles, which used a sample-barcoded 5' primer along with a J-beta primer mix. TCRdb ran MiXCR on the 5' RACE reads and lists one entry per CDR3 protein. This table has hundreds of thousands of distinct CDR3 sequences, around 30% appearing once. This clonotype was observed at least ten times. The donors, aged 6 to 90, were healthy Caucasians from Russia. This receptor was taken from a woman over 75 in good health. Input material: blood.

CDR3 loop: CASSSRDRGAHEQYF. The CDR3 DNA is TGTGCCAGCAGCTCCCGGGACAGGGGGGCCCACGAGCAGTACTTC. The chain employs TRBV7-8 and TRBJ2-7, with TRBD1 matching 11 bases. The trim removed 4 bases at V and 5 bases at J, leaving 7 bases unmatched. This CDR3 has 15 amino acids. Per the germline V gene, CDR1 is SGHVS and CDR2 is FQNEAQ.